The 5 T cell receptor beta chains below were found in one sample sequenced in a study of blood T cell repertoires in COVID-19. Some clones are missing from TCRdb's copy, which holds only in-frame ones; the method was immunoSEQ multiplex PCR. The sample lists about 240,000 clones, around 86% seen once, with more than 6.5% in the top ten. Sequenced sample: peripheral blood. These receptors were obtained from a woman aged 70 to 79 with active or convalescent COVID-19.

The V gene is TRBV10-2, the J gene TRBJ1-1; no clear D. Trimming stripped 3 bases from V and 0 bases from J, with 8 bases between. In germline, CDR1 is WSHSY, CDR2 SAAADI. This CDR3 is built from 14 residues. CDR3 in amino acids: CASSDLSLNTEAFF. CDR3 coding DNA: TGCGCCAGCAGTGATCTCAGTCTGAACACTGAAGCTTTCTTT.

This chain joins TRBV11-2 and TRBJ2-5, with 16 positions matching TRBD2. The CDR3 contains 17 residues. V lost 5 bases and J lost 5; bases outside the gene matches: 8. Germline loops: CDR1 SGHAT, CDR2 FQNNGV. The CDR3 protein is CASSPGTSGGAYETQYF. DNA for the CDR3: TGTGCCAGCAGCCCGGGGACTAGCGGGGGGGCTTATGAGACCCAGTACTTC.

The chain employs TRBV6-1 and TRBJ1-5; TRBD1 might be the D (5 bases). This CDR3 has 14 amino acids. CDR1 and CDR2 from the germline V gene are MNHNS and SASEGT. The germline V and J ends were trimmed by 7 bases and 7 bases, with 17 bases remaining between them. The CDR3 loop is CASISLQAGQPQHF. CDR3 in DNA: TGTGCCAGCATATCGTTACAGGCAGGGCAGCCCCAGCATTTT.

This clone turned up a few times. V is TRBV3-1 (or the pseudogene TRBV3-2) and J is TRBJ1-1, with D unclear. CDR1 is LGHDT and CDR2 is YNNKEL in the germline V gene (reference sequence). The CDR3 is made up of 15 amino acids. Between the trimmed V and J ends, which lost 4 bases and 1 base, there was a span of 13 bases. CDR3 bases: TGTGCCAGCAGCCCCGACTCAGTACCGAACACTGAAGCTTTCTTT. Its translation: CASSPDSVPNTEAFF.

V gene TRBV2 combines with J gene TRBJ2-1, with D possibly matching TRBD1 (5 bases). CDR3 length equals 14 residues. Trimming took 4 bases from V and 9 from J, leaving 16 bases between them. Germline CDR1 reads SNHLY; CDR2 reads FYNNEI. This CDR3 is CASSGFVQGGEQFF. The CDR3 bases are TGTGCCAGCAGTGGCTTCGTTCAGGGTGGTGAGCAGTTCTTC.